What follows is one T cell receptor (beta chain) and its context. Its antigen is as yet unknown. Its ends do not fully match the called genes, so a read error is possible. Primers: 60 Vbeta forward and 13 Jbeta reverse. Method: immunoSEQ multiplex PCR; TCRdb's copy keeps in-frame clones and lacks some. The sample consists of under 150,000 clones, about 71% of them appearing once. The data originate from a study of cytomegalovirus exposure and HLA in healthy donors. Overall study results and limits: Later examination showed HLA-associated TCR beta chains had greater clonal expansion than equally common others. Later analysis showed most CMV-associated TCR beta chains appearing HLA-restricted. CMV antigen specificity of three CMV-associated chains was confirmed in vitro.

From germline, CDR1 is SEHNR and CDR2 FQNEAQ (reference sequence). The CDR3 extends over 13 amino acids. This receptor was identified in a woman aged 55-75 years in good health and CMV-seropositive. The sample consisted of PBMCs. This sequence joins TRBV7-9 and TRBJ2-1; possible D gene TRBD2, 5 bases. The CDR3 DNA reads TGTTCCAGCAGCTTAGTTCTAGGACTTGAGCAGTTCTTC. Its translation: CSSSLVLGLEQFF.